The 20 T cell receptor beta chains in this list originate from one sample, sequenced in a study of T cell responses to AZD1222 COVID-19 vaccine. TCRdb keeps only in-frame clones here, not all; method: immunoSEQ multiplex PCR. The sample includes roughly 140,000 clones, 87% seen only once; the top ten take 8% to 10%. Material: peripheral blood, obtained 28 days after the second AZD1222 dose. The receptor source for this set is an adult who received the AZD1222 COVID-19 vaccine.

V gene TRBV3-1 (or the pseudogene TRBV3-2) combines with J gene TRBJ2-4; maybe TRBD1 (7 bases). The germline V gene encodes CDR1 LGHDT and CDR2 YNNKEL (reference sequence). The CDR3 consists of 14 residues. V lost 4 bases and J lost 6, with 13 bases in between. In nucleotides, the CDR3 is TGTGCCAGCAGCCTGGGGGGACAGATAAACATTCAGTACTTC. Amino acid sequence: CASSLGGQINIQYF.

This clone is a singleton in its sample. This chain connects TRBV24-1 to TRBJ2-7, with 7 bases identical to TRBD1. Germline V gene data show CDR1 as KGHDR and CDR2 as SFDVKD. CDR3 length: 14 amino acids. J was trimmed by 6 bases and V by 3 bases; bases with no gene match: 7. Here the CDR3 reads CATSDPTTGFEQYF. The CDR3 DNA sequence: TGTGCCACCAGTGATCCTACGACAGGGTTCGAGCAGTACTTC.

The V gene is TRBV19, the J gene TRBJ1-5; 9 bases are a match to TRBD1. CDR3 length equals 16 residues. V lost 1 base to trimming and J lost 4 bases; unmatched junction nucleotides: 5. The germline V gene encodes CDR1 LNHDA and CDR2 SQIVND (reference sequence). The CDR3 sequence is CASSIGGTGRNQPQHF. CDR3 in DNA: TGTGCCAGTAGTATAGGGGGGACAGGGAGGAATCAGCCCCAGCATTTT.

This clone was counted a few times. The rearrangement joins TRBV5-1 to TRBJ2-5; D may match TRBD1 or TRBD2 (5 bases each). The CDR3 has 17 residues. The germline V and J ends were trimmed by 0 bases and 2 bases, with 17 bases remaining between them. The germline gives CDR1 SGHRS, CDR2 YFSETQ. DNA of the CDR3: TGCGCCAGCAGCTTGGCCTGGCTGGGGGACGGGCAAGAGACCCAGTACTTC. Translation gives CASSLAWLGDGQETQYF.

Only one count was recorded for this clone. Here the CDR3 DNA reads TGTGCCAGCAGCTTGGGGGGTCTAAATAATGAAAAACTGTTTTTT. This translates into CASSLGGLNNEKLFF. The V call is TRBV7-9, the J call TRBJ1-4; D perhaps matches TRBD1 (5 bases). V was clipped by 3 bases and J by 4 bases, with 12 bases between them. CDR3 size: 15 residues. Germline lookup yields CDR1 SEHNR and CDR2 FQNEAQ (reference sequence).

This chain uses TRBV27 with TRBJ2-1, with 11 bases fitting TRBD2. This CDR3 is 15 amino acids long. J was trimmed by 5 bases and V by 3 bases; bases with no gene match: 3. Germline V gene sequence: CDR1 MNHEY, CDR2 SMNVEV (reference sequence). Here the CDR3 reads CASSFGTSGNNEQFF. CDR3 nucleotides: TGTGCCAGCAGTTTTGGGACTAGCGGCAACAATGAGCAGTTCTTC.

The chain uses TRBV9 and TRBJ2-7; 10 positions agree with TRBD2. The V gene's germline CDR1 is SGDLS and CDR2 YYNGEE. The ends lost 0 bases at V and 5 bases at J; junction bases unmatched: 8. The CDR3 spans 16 residues. CDR3 amino acids: CASSVAPSGSINEQYF. The CDR3 DNA is TGTGCCAGCAGCGTAGCTCCTAGCGGGAGTATCAACGAGCAGTACTTC.

The chain recombines TRBV7-9 with TRBJ1-5, with 7 bases matching TRBD1. Trimming took 5 bases from V and 5 from J; bases not matched to a gene: 6. Germline V gives CDR1 SEHNR, CDR2 FQNEAQ (reference sequence). CDR3 length: 14 amino acids. CDR3 sequence: CASSQTGSDQPQHF. The CDR3 coding sequence is TGTGCCAGCAGCCAGACAGGGTCGGATCAGCCCCAGCATTTT.

This chain uses TRBV28 with TRBJ1-2, with D hard to call. Deletions cut 4 bases from V and 2 bases from J, with 5 bases between. This CDR3 contains 12 residues. Per germline, CDR1 MDHEN and CDR2 SYDVKM. CDR3 loop: CASSWLNYGYTF. The DNA for the CDR3 is TGTGCCAGCAGTTGGCTGAACTATGGCTACACCTTC.

As for this clone: The identical CDR3 is also encoded by other nucleotide sequences in the sample. The V and J genes are TRBV4-2 and TRBJ1-2, with TRBD1 as a possible D gene (5 bases). The CDR3 covers 14 residues. The V gene lost 0 bases and the J gene lost 2 bases, with 7 bases spanning the gap. Germline V gene lookup returns CDR1 LGHNA and CDR2 YNFKEQ. The CDR3 reads CASSQEGGNYGYTF. DNA of the CDR3: TGTGCCAGCAGCCAAGAGGGGGGGAACTATGGCTACACCTTC.

The rearrangement uses TRBV6-1 and TRBJ1-4; TRBD1 is a possible D gene (5 bases). Germline V gene data show CDR1 as MNHNS and CDR2 as SASEGT. V was trimmed by 0 bases and J by 7 bases, leaving 15 bases between them. CDR3 length: 16 residues. DNA of the CDR3: TGTGCCAGCAGTGAAGCCGCCCCGGGGCAAGGTGAAAAACTGTTTTTT. Protein product: CASSEAAPGQGEKLFF.

For this clone: Lacking the conserved final phenylalanine or tryptophan, this CDR3 likely reflects a read error. The DNA is left out, because the CDR3 cannot be placed on it with certainty; the CDR3 is given as TCRdb lists it. V and J are TRBV21-1 and TRBJ1-1; the table's TRBD1 call for D was not verified on the DNA. TRBV21-1 is a pseudogene. The CDR3 is 11 amino acids long, termini counted. The CDR3: CASSKALDMWV.

V is TRBV6-1 and J is TRBJ1-1; D uncertain. Germline V gene lookup returns CDR1 MNHNS and CDR2 SASEGT. CDR3 length: 14 amino acids. Trimming took off 3 bases at V and 0 bases at J, with 8 bases between the two ends. As DNA, the CDR3 is TGTGCCAGCAGTGAGGGGTGGCTGAACACTGAAGCTTTCTTT. As protein: CASSEGWLNTEAFF.

V gene TRBV16 combines with J gene TRBJ1-4; a weak D match, TRBD1 (5 bases). This CDR3 is 14 amino acids long. The germline V and J ends were trimmed by 6 bases and 6 bases, with 14 bases remaining between them. CDR1 and CDR2 (germline): KGHSY, FQNENV. The CDR3 loop is CASRRGGFDEKLFF. CDR3 nucleotides: TGTGCCAGCAGACGGGGGGGTTTCGATGAAAAACTGTTTTTT.

The V call is TRBV19, the J call TRBJ2-5; D gene unclear. Trimming took 3 bases from V and 4 from J, leaving 9 bases between them. The CDR3 consists of 13 residues. Germline V gene lookup returns CDR1 LNHDA and CDR2 SQIVND (reference sequence). CDR3 in DNA: TGTGCCAGTAGTATTCTTAGATCAGAGACCCAGTACTTC. Its translation: CASSILRSETQYF.

This rearrangement joins TRBV13 to TRBJ1-2; 7 nucleotides match TRBD1. Looked up from germline, CDR1 is PRHDT and CDR2 is FYEKMQ (reference sequence). J was trimmed by 0 bases and V by 6 bases; bases with no gene match: 1. The CDR3 has 13 amino acids. The CDR3 DNA reads as TGTGCCAGCAGAGGGACAGCTAACTATGGCTACACCTTC. Protein product: CASRGTANYGYTF. Full variable domain (missing parts from reference TRBV13 and TRBJ1-2): AAGVIQSPRHLIKEKRETATLKCYPIPRHDTVYWYQQGPGQDPQFLISFYEKMQSDKGSIPDRFSAQQFSDYHSELNMSSLELGDSALYFCASRGTANYGYTFGSGTRLTVV.

The chain carries TRBV19 and TRBJ1-1; 8 nucleotides agree with TRBD1. Trimming at V came to 2 bases and at J to 1 base, leaving 3 bases not matched to a gene. Germline values: CDR1 LNHDA, CDR2 SQIVND (reference sequence). The length of the CDR3 is 15 residues. CDR3 coding DNA: TGTGCCAGTAGTATACAGGGGGCACGGAACACTGAAGCTTTCTTT. This codes for CASSIQGARNTEAFF.

V is TRBV19 and J is TRBJ1-5; TRBD1 matches at 8 bases. CDR1 and CDR2 (germline): LNHDA, SQIVND (reference sequence). V dropped 5 bases and J dropped 5; count of bases not matched to a gene: 5. The length of the CDR3 is 14 residues. CDR3 bases: TGTGCCAGTAGTGACAGGGGAGGCTATCAGCCCCAGCATTTT. Protein sequence: CASSDRGGYQPQHF.

The rearrangement uses TRBV5-1 and TRBJ2-1; the match to TRBD2 covers 7 bases. Germline V gene lookup returns CDR1 SGHRS and CDR2 YFSETQ. V trimming: 7 bases; J trimming: 4 bases; junction bases outside the gene matches: 11. The CDR3 length is 15 residues. The CDR3 loop reads CASGNAGELYNEQFF. DNA for the CDR3: TGCGCCAGCGGGAACGCGGGAGAACTTTACAATGAGCAGTTCTTC.

This clone occurred a few times. The CDR3 spells CASSSGSGYNSPLHF. In DNA, the CDR3 is TGTGCCAGCAGTTCGGGATCAGGCTATAATTCACCCCTCCACTTT. The rearrangement joins TRBV28 to TRBJ1-6, with D unresolved. This CDR3 spans 15 amino acids. Deletions cut 4 bases from V and 3 bases from J, with 10 bases between. Germline V lookup: CDR1 MDHEN, CDR2 SYDVKM. Based on the CDR3 plus reference TRBV28 and TRBJ1-6, the full variable domain is DVKVTQSSRYLVKRTGEKVFLECVQDMDHENMFWYRQDPGLGLRLIYFSYDVKMKEKGDIPEGYSVSREKKERFSLILESASTNQTSMYLCASSSGSGYNSPLHFGNGTRLTVT.